This T cell receptor (beta chain) appears in the sequencing data of a study of T cells expressing NK-cell markers. TCRdb reanalyzed the 5' RACE reads, giving one entry per CDR3 protein sequence and no DNA. The specimen's table records 550,000 to 600,000 distinct CDR3 sequences. Germline V CDR1 and CDR2: SGHVS, FQNEAQ. The length of the CDR3 is 16 residues. Study conclusions and caveats: These clonotypes, the leaders elsewhere, also led the CD3+CD56-NKG2C+ fraction in a few donors. Whether expanded NKG2C+ T cell clones were HCMV-specific remained unclear.

About this clonotype: Its target is not known.

The receptor was derived from a man younger than 35 in good health. The sequenced sample consisted of blood T cells: a sorted CD56 or NKG2C T cell subset, CD4+ or CD8+ T cells, or bulk PBMC T cells (not recorded which). The chain is built from TRBV7-8 and TRBJ2-2; the TCRdb call, TRBD2, lacks DNA for checking. CDR3 sequence reads: CASSTRSLASTGELFF. Full variable domain (rest looked up from reference TRBV7-8 and TRBJ2-2): GAGVSQSPRYKVAKRGQDVALRCDPISGHVSLFWYQQALGQGPEFLTYFQNEAQLDKSGLPSDRFFAERPEGSVSTLKIQRTQQEDSAVYLCASSTRSLASTGELFFGEGSRLTVL.